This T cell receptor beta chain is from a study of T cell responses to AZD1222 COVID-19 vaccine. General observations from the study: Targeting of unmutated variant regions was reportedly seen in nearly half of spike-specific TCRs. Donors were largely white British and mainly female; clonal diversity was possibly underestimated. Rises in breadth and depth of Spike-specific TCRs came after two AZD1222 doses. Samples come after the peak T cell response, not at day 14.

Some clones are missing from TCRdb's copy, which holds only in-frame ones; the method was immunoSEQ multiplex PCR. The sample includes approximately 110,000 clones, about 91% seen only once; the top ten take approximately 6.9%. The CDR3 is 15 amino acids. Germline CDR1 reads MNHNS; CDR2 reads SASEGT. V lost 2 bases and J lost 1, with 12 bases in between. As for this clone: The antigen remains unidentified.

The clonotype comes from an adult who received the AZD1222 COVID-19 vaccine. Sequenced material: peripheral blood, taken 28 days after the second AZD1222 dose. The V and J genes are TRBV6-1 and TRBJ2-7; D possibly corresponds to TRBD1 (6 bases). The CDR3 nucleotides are TGTGCCAGCAGTGAATCTTGGACAGCGTCCTACGAGCAGTACTTC. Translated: CASSESWTASYEQYF.